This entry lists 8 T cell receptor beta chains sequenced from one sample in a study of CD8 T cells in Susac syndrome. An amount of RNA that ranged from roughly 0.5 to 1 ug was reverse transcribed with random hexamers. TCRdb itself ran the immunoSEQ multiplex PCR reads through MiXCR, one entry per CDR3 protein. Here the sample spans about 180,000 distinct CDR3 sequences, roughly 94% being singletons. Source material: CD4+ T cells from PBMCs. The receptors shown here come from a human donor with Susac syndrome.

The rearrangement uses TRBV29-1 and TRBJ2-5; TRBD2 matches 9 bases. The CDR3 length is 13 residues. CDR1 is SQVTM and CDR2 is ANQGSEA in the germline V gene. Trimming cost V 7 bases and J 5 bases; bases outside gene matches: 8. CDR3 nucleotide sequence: TGCAGCGCGGGCGGGAGGGCCCGGGAGACCCAGTACTTC. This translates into CSAGGRARETQYF.

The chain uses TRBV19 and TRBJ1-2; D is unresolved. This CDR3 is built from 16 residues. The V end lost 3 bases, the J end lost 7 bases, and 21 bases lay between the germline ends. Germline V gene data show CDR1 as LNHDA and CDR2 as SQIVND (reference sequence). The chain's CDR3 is CASSIPHSLGVGGYTF. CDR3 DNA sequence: TGTGCCAGTAGTATCCCCCATAGCCTGGGAGTCGGTGGCTACACCTTC.

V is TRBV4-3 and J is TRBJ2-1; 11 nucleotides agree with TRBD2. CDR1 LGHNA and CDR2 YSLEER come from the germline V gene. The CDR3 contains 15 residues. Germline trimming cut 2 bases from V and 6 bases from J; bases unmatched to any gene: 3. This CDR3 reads CASSQMTSGINEQFF. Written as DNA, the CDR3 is TGCGCCAGCAGCCAAATGACTAGCGGGATCAATGAGCAGTTCTTC.

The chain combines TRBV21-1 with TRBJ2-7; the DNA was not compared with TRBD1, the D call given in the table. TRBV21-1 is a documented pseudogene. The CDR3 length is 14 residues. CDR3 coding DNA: TGTGCCAGCAGCAAATGGTCAGGGGCCTACGAGCAGTACTTC. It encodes CASSKWSGAYEQYF.

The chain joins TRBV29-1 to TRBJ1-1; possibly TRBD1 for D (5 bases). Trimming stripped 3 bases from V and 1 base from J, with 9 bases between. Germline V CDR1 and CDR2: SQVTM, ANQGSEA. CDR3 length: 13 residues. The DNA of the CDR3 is TGCAGCGTTGAGACAGCATCGAACACTGAAGCTTTCTTT. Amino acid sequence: CSVETASNTEAFF.

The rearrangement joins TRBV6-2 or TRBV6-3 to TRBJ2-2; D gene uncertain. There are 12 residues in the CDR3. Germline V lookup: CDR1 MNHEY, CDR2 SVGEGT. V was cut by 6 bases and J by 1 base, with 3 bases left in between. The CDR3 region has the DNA TGTGCCAGCAGGGAGAACACCGGGGAGCTGTTTTTT. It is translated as CASRENTGELFF.

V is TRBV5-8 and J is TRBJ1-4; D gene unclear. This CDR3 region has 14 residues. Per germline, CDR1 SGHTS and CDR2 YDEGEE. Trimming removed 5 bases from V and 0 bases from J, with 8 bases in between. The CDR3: CASRFEATNEKLFF. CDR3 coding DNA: TGTGCCAGCAGGTTCGAAGCAACTAATGAAAAACTGTTTTTT.

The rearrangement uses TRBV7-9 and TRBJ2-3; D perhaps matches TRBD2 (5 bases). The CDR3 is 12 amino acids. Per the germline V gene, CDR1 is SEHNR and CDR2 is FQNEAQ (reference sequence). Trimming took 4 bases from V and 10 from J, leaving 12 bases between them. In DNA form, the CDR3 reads TGTGCCAGCAGCTGGACTCGGGGTGCGCAGTATTTT. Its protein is CASSWTRGAQYF. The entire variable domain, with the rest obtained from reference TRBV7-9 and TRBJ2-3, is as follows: DTGVSQNPRHKITKRGQNVTFRCDPISEHNRLYWYRQTLGQGPEFLTYFQNEAQLEKSRLLSDRFSAERPKGSFSTLEIQRTEQGDSAMYLCASSWTRGAQYFGPGTRLTVL.